The T cell receptor beta chain described here comes from a study of memory CD4+ T cells and cytomegalovirus serostatus. Broader study findings: About 40% of the roughly 150 known CMV-associated TCRbeta sequences appeared in CD4+ memory.

The CDR3 consists of 12 residues. Germline V gives CDR1 SNHLY, CDR2 FYNNEI. V was pared by 2 bases and J by 5 bases, with 6 bases between. Some clones are missing from TCRdb's copy, which holds only in-frame ones; the method was immunoSEQ multiplex PCR. Among more than 35,000 clones listed, around 79% were seen once. Regarding this clone: Antigen unknown.

The sort gate was single viable CD3+CD4+CD8-CD45RO+ cells for memory CD4+ T cells. Material for sequencing was memory CD4+ T cells from blood. The receptor's source is an adult in good health and CMV-seronegative. The chain uses TRBV2 and TRBJ1-2, with D unclear. The CDR3 protein is CASSELAYGYTF. The CDR3 coding sequence is TGTGCCAGCAGTGAATTGGCGTATGGCTACACCTTC.